The 6 T cell receptor beta chains given below trace back to one sample, sequenced in a study of technical replicates of blood from a handful of donors. The assay was immunoSEQ multiplex PCR, and TCRdb's table has in-frame clones only and misses some. This table has some 60,000 clones, 87% appearing once. Material for sequencing was PBMCs. The receptors were gathered from a human donor in good health. Some clones in this sample may be carry-over from other donors' samples.

The V gene is TRBV27, the J gene TRBJ1-6; D uncertain. Germline CDR1 reads MNHEY; CDR2 reads SMNVEV (reference sequence). The V end lost 5 bases, the J end lost 9 bases, and 20 bases lay between the germline ends. This CDR3 comprises 16 residues. The CDR3 sequence: CASSTYRGKRGSPLHF. Here the CDR3 DNA reads TGTGCCAGCAGTACTTACCGAGGCAAACGGGGTTCACCCCTCCACTTT.

The gene calls are TRBV7-2 and TRBJ2-1; D is unclear. The CDR3 is made up of 12 amino acids. Per the germline V gene, CDR1 is SGHTA and CDR2 is FQGNSA. Trimming stripped 3 bases from V and 4 bases from J, with 4 bases between. The CDR3 here is CASSFSYNEQFF. The CDR3 DNA reads as TGTGCCAGCAGCTTTTCATACAATGAGCAGTTCTTC. Full variable domain (remainder filled in from reference TRBV7-2 and TRBJ2-1): GAGVSQSPSNKVTEKGKDVELRCDPISGHTALYWYRQSLGQGLEFLIYFQGNSAPDKSGLPSDRFSAERTGGSVSTLTIQRTQQEDSAVYLCASSFSYNEQFFGPGTRLTVL.

This clone was seen only once. J is TRBJ1-3 and V is TRBV6-1; D is unclear. V shed 7 bases and J shed 3 bases, with 10 bases lying between them. This CDR3 is built from 13 residues. Germline V gene sequence: CDR1 MNHNS, CDR2 SASEGT. CDR3 nucleotides: TGTGCCAGCACACGGGGTGATGGAAACACCATATATTTT. This encodes CASTRGDGNTIYF.

V gene TRBV7-9 combines with J gene TRBJ2-7, with D tentatively TRBD2 (6 bases). Germline CDR1 and CDR2: SEHNR and FQNEAQ (reference sequence). The CDR3 length is 15 residues. V was cut by 5 bases and J by 5 bases, with 19 bases left in between. CDR3 in DNA: TGTGCCAGCAGCCCTCCGGGACGGAGGGGCAACGAGCAGTACTTC. Protein sequence: CASSPPGRRGNEQYF.

This chain uses TRBV29-1 with TRBJ1-1, with 7 positions matching TRBD1. CDR1 is SQVTM, CDR2 ANQGSEA, per germline. V shed 1 base, J shed 10 bases, and the junction held 6 bases outside the gene matches. This CDR3 region has 12 residues. CDR3 DNA sequence: TGCAGCGTTGAAGTCGGAGGGGGCCGAGCTTTCTTT. Protein: CSVEVGGGRAFF.

CDR3: CSGSGGQETQYF. The CDR3 nucleotides are TGCAGCGGCTCGGGGGGGCAAGAGACCCAGTACTTC. V usage is TRBV29-1 and J usage is TRBJ2-5, with 8 positions matching TRBD2. Germline CDR1 and CDR2: SQVTM and ANQGSEA. Trimming removed 7 bases from V and 2 bases from J; junction bases left unmatched: 3. The CDR3 length is 12 residues.